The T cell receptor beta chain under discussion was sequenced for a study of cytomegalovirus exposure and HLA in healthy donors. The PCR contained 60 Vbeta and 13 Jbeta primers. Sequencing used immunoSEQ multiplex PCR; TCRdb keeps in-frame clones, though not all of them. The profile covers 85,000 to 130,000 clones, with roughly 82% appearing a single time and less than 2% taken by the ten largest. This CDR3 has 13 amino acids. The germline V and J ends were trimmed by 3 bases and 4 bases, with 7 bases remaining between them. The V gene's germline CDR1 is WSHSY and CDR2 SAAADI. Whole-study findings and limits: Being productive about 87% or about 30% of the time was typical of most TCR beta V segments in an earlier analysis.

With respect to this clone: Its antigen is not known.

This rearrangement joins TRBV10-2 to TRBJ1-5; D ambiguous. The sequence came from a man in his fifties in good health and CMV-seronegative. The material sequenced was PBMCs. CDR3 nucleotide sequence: TGCGCCAGCAGTGATAGCTTAAATCAGCCCCAGCATTTT. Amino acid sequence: CASSDSLNQPQHF.